The clone carrying this T cell receptor beta chain was counted once. Sequencing used immunoSEQ multiplex PCR; TCRdb keeps in-frame clones, though not all of them. The table has some 170,000 clones, about 79% seen once. The data are from a study of blood T cell repertoires in COVID-19. Looking at the study overall: Collection of acute and convalescent COVID-19 samples took place in the United States, Italy and Spain.

CDR3 length equals 17 residues. Trimming removed 0 bases from V and 7 bases from J, with 20 bases in between. The germline CDR1 and CDR2 sequences are SGHRS and YFSETQ. Participant reports of clinical history set cohort assignment. Symptom resolution, clearance, or two negative PCRs marked donors in Cohort 3 as recovered. The sample comprised PBMCs or T cells enriched from blood (not recorded which). The sequence was obtained from a middle-aged man who had recovered from COVID-19. The rearrangement links TRBV5-1 to TRBJ2-1, with TRBD2 as a possible D gene (5 bases). The CDR3 reads CASSLVETTTPKNEQFF. Here the CDR3 DNA reads TGCGCCAGCAGCTTGGTGGAGACTACGACCCCGAAGAATGAGCAGTTCTTC.